The rows below give T cell receptor beta chains drawn from one sample of a study of T cells in localized non-small cell lung cancer. Produced via immunoSEQ multiplex PCR; TCRdb's table is partial and in-frame only. The data hold roughly 30,000 clones, with more than 75% observed a single time. The material was peripheral blood, obtained before any cancer treatment. These receptors were taken from a female donor older than 55 with stage III squamous cell lung carcinoma. The CDR3 runs from the conserved cysteine through the conserved F or W. D genes are given only for firm matches.

d_gene	v_gene	j_gene	CDR3aa	CDR3nt
NA	TRBV28	TRBJ2-5	CASSPSGTPQETQYF	TGTGCCAGCAGTCCTTCAGGGACACCTCAAGAGACCCAGTACTTC
NA	TRBV7-8	TRBJ1-2	CASSLASGSVNYGYTF	TGTGCCAGCAGCTTAGCCTCGGGAAGCGTAAACTATGGCTACACCTTC
TRBD1	TRBV10-3	TRBJ2-5	CAITPDRAETQYF	TGTGCCATCACCCCGGACAGGGCGGAGACCCAGTACTTC
TRBD2	TRBV6-6	TRBJ2-5	CASSYSSGGQETQYF	TGTGCCAGCAGTTACTCTAGCGGGGGTCAAGAGACCCAGTACTTC
NA	TRBV18	TRBJ1-2	CASSPDPGYTF	TGTGCCAGCTCACCAGATCCTGGCTACACCTTC
NA	TRBV5-4	TRBJ1-3	CASSPQSGPSGNTIYF	TGTGCCAGCAGCCCCCAATCCGGACCCTCTGGAAACACCATATATTTT
NA	TRBV25-1	TRBJ1-2	CASSDGRFYGYTF	TGTGCCAGCAGTGACGGGCGGTTCTATGGCTACACCTTC
NA	TRBV4-3	TRBJ2-4	CASSQSSGPGVGIQYF	TGCGCCAGCAGCCAATCGTCGGGGCCAGGGGTCGGCATTCAGTACTTC
NA	TRBV5-1	TRBJ2-5	CASSLGLNQETQYF	TGCGCCAGCAGCTTGGGACTAAACCAAGAGACCCAGTACTTC
NA	TRBV6-5	TRBJ1-6	CASSYDRNSPLHF	TGTGCCAGCAGTTACGACAGGAATTCACCCCTCCACTTT
NA	TRBV4-1	TRBJ2-7	CASSQDLRGYEQYF	TGCGCCAGCAGCCAAGATTTACGGGGCTACGAGCAGTACTTC
NA	TRBV6-5	TRBJ2-5	CASAIGGAQETQYF	TGTGCCAGCGCGATAGGGGGGGCCCAAGAGACCCAGTACTTC
TRBD1	TRBV27	TRBJ2-2	CASTATGTSDTGELFF	TGTGCCAGCACCGCGACAGGGACGAGCGACACCGGGGAGCTGTTTTTT
NA	TRBV7-2	TRBJ1-1	CASSLGRDLRGTEAFF	TGTGCCAGCAGCTTAGGGAGAGACCTCAGAGGGACTGAAGCTTTCTTT
NA	TRBV28	TRBJ2-7	CASRPQVGSSYEQYF	TGTGCCAGCAGACCACAGGTCGGAAGCTCCTACGAGCAGTACTTC
TRBD2	TRBV28	TRBJ2-5	CATRLAWQETQYF	TGTGCCACCAGACTAGCGTGGCAAGAGACCCAGTACTTC
TRBD1	TRBV11-2	TRBJ2-2	CASSLGQGADVGELFF	TGTGCCAGCAGCTTAGGGCAGGGGGCGGATGTCGGGGAGCTGTTTTTT
TRBD2	TRBV29-1	TRBJ2-3	CSVTGTSDTDTQYF	TGCAGCGTTACCGGGACTAGCGACACAGATACGCAGTATTTT
NA	TRBV27	TRBJ1-2	CASRSLSRGGINRRNYGYTF	TGTGCCAGCAGGTCTCTTAGCCGCGGCGGCATTAACAGGAGAAACTATGGCTACACCTTC
NA	TRBV18	TRBJ1-5	CASSPGLQPQHF	TGTGCCAGCTCACCCGGACTTCAGCCCCAGCATTTT
TRBD1	TRBV5-1	TRBJ2-3	CASSFGTGSADTQYF	TGCGCCAGCAGCTTTGGGACAGGGTCTGCAGATACGCAGTATTTT
TRBD1	TRBV28	TRBJ2-2	CASSSTGGNTGELFF	TGTGCCAGCAGTTCGACAGGGGGGAACACCGGGGAGCTGTTTTTT
NA	TRBV6-6	TRBJ2-7	CASSSAGEAAYEQYF	TGTGCCAGCAGTTCGGCCGGAGAGGCAGCCTACGAGCAGTACTTC